These 23 T cell receptor beta chains originate from one sample sequenced in a study of T cell responses to AZD1222 COVID-19 vaccine. Here immunoSEQ multiplex PCR was the method, and the copy in TCRdb shows in-frame clones only, minus some. The sample lists 90,000 to 110,000 clones; about 85% were seen once. Source: peripheral blood, taken on day 0 of AZD1222 vaccination. These receptors were obtained from an adult in good health.

The V gene is TRBV3-1 (or the pseudogene TRBV3-2), the J gene TRBJ1-4; no definite D call. This CDR3 has 14 residues. The germline V gene has CDR1 LGHDT and CDR2 YNNKEL (reference sequence). V dropped 6 bases and J dropped 10 bases, with 18 bases sitting between them. CDR3 nucleotides: TGTGCCAGCAGGCGCGCGGCGGGGTTGGGAAAACTGTTTTTT. This sequence encodes CASRRAAGLGKLFF.

The chain links TRBV5-1 to TRBJ2-2; TRBD1 agrees at 10 bases. There are 14 residues in the CDR3. V trimming: 7 bases; J trimming: 0 bases; junction bases outside the gene matches: 0. The germline CDR1 and CDR2 sequences are SGHRS and YFSETQ. CDR3 in amino acids: CASGQGANTGELFF. In DNA form, the CDR3 reads TGCGCCAGCGGACAGGGGGCGAACACCGGGGAGCTGTTTTTT.

The chain joins TRBV5-4 to TRBJ2-4, with TRBD1 matching 7 bases. Germline V gene lookup returns CDR1 SGHNT and CDR2 YYREEE (reference sequence). V trimming: 6 bases; J trimming: 7 bases; junction bases outside the gene matches: 7. The CDR3 runs to 13 residues. Written as DNA, the CDR3 is TGTGCCAGCAACTCCGAAGGGGGCAACATTCAGTACTTC. It is translated as CASNSEGGNIQYF.

The chain carries TRBV29-1 and TRBJ2-7, with 8 nucleotides matching TRBD1. This CDR3 has 11 residues. CDR1 is SQVTM, CDR2 ANQGSEA, per germline. The CDR3 region has the DNA TGCAGTGGACAGGGTATCTACGAGCAGTACTTC. It translates to CSGQGIYEQYF.

The chain carries TRBV7-2 and TRBJ2-3; 11 bases agree with TRBD2. The germline V gene encodes CDR1 SGHTA and CDR2 FQGNSA. V trimming: 5 bases; J trimming: 3 bases; junction bases outside the gene matches: 7. There are 16 residues in the CDR3. CDR3 amino acids: CASSDVAGGETDTQYF. The CDR3 bases are TGTGCCAGCAGCGACGTAGCGGGGGGGGAAACAGATACGCAGTATTTT.

The rearrangement uses TRBV3-1 (or the pseudogene TRBV3-2) and TRBJ1-2, with no clear D. Looked up from germline, CDR1 is LGHDT and CDR2 is YNNKEL (reference sequence). Trimming left V 0 bases short and J 5 bases short, with 1 base between. The length of the CDR3 is 11 residues. The CDR3 DNA reads TGTGCCAGCAGCCAAGATTATGGCTACACCTTC. Translating gives CASSQDYGYTF.

At least ten counts were recorded for this clone. The chain couples TRBV24-1 to TRBJ1-5; a possible D gene is TRBD1 (6 bases). CDR3 length equals 13 residues. Trimming took off 10 bases at V and 5 bases at J, with 14 bases between the two ends. CDR1 and CDR2 (germline): KGHDR, SFDVKD. CDR3 bases: TGTGCCACGAGGGGACACCTCGATCAGCCCCAGCATTTT. This sequence encodes CATRGHLDQPQHF.

The chain is built from TRBV3-1 (or the pseudogene TRBV3-2) and TRBJ2-5; 9 bases map to TRBD2. Germline V lookup: CDR1 LGHDT, CDR2 YNNKEL (reference sequence). The CDR3 is 15 amino acids. The J segment lost 1 base and the V segment lost 8 bases, leaving 8 bases of the junction unmatched. The CDR3: CASGGASGAQETQYF. In DNA form, the CDR3 reads TGTGCCAGCGGGGGGGCTAGCGGGGCCCAAGAGACCCAGTACTTC.

This chain connects TRBV7-3 to TRBJ1-1, with D tentatively TRBD1 (6 bases). This CDR3 is built from 13 residues. The V end lost 3 bases, the J end lost 3 bases, and 8 bases lay between the germline ends. CDR1 and CDR2 (germline): SGHTA, FQGTGA. As DNA, the CDR3 is TGTGCCAGCAGCTTTCGACAGGACACTGAAGCTTTCTTT. Translation: CASSFRQDTEAFF.

CDR3 protein: CAWRGPPTGSEKLFF. The CDR3 DNA reads TGTGCCTGGAGGGGACCCCCGACCGGATCTGAAAAACTGTTTTTT. The chain uses TRBV30 and TRBJ1-4, with D perhaps TRBD1 (5 bases). The V and J ends lost 3 bases and 7 bases respectively, with 18 bases between them. Germline values: CDR1 GTSNPN, CDR2 SVGIG (reference sequence). This CDR3 comprises 15 residues.

The CDR3, as DNA: TGTGCCACCAGGGGCGAAAACATTCAGTACTTC. It specifies CATRGENIQYF. The chain joins TRBV15 to TRBJ2-4; D not certain. The CDR3 has 11 amino acids. V shed 6 bases and J shed 5 bases, with 5 bases lying between them. CDR1 is LNHNV and CDR2 is YYDKDF in the germline V gene (reference sequence). The whole variable domain, remainder taken from reference TRBV15 and TRBJ2-4, is DAMVIQNPRYQVTQFGKPVTLSCSQTLNHNVMYWYQQKSSQAPKLLFHYYDKDFNNEADTPDNFQSRRPNTSFCFLDIRSPGLGDTAMYLCATRGENIQYFGAGTRLSVL.

This chain connects TRBV19 to TRBJ2-7, with a possible D match to TRBD1 (5 bases). Trimming stripped 6 bases from V and 4 bases from J, with 13 bases between. The germline gives CDR1 LNHDA, CDR2 SQIVND (reference sequence). The CDR3 spans 13 residues. CDR3 coding DNA: TGTGCCAGTAGGCCGACAGATAGGTACGAGCAGTACTTC. Translating it yields CASRPTDRYEQYF.

The chain employs TRBV7-2 and TRBJ1-1; 8 bases align to TRBD1. The CDR3 is 18 residues long. The germline gives CDR1 SGHTA, CDR2 FQGNSA. The junction had 20 bases not matched to a gene; V was cut back by 5 bases and J by 6 bases. The CDR3 is CASSPSPHAWTGSAEAFF. CDR3 in DNA: TGTGCCAGCAGCCCATCCCCCCACGCTTGGACAGGGTCAGCTGAAGCTTTCTTT.

This clone was seen just once. V is TRBV28 and J is TRBJ1-1, with D possibly matching TRBD1 (6 bases). CDR1 and CDR2 (germline): MDHEN, SYDVKM. V was clipped by 5 bases and J by 3 bases, with 16 bases between them. The CDR3 is made up of 15 amino acids. The chain's CDR3 is CASSPQGQGYTEAFF. DNA for the CDR3: TGTGCCAGCAGTCCACAGGGTCAGGGGTACACTGAAGCTTTCTTT.

The genes are TRBV27 and TRBJ1-3, with D unclear. V lost 5 bases and J lost 0, with 11 bases in between. The CDR3 totals 15 residues. Germline CDR1 and CDR2: MNHEY and SMNVEV (reference sequence). The CDR3 nucleotides read TGTGCCAGCAGTCGCCTCCTGGGCTCTGGAAACACCATATATTTT. Amino acid sequence: CASSRLLGSGNTIYF.

The V call is TRBV14, the J call TRBJ2-6, with a tentative D call TRBD1 (5 bases). Trimming shortened V by 0 bases and J by 0 bases, and 18 bases separated the two germline ends. Germline values: CDR1 SGHDN, CDR2 FVKESK. The CDR3 has 20 residues. DNA of the CDR3: TGTGCCAGCAGCCAAGATACGTGGCACAGGATCCACTCTGGGGCCAACGTCCTGACTTTC. Protein product: CASSQDTWHRIHSGANVLTF.

This rearrangement joins TRBV10-2 to TRBJ2-5; D is perhaps TRBD1 or TRBD2 (6 bases each). V gave up 10 bases and J gave up 1 base, with 19 bases separating them. Germline CDR1 WSHSY, CDR2 SAAADI. The CDR3 totals 15 residues. CDR3 residues: CAISSLTGAQETQYF. The CDR3 nucleotides read TGCGCCATCTCCTCCCTGACGGGGGCCCAAGAGACCCAGTACTTC.

The V gene is TRBV6-1, the J gene TRBJ1-5; maybe TRBD1 (5 bases). V lost 2 bases to trimming and J lost 3 bases, with 14 bases between them. CDR1 is MNHNS, CDR2 SASEGT, per germline. This CDR3 is 16 amino acids long. CDR3 DNA: TGTGCCAGCAGTGAATTCGACAGCGAAATCAATCAGCCCCAGCATTTT. It codes for CASSEFDSEINQPQHF.

The chain is built from TRBV3-1 (or the pseudogene TRBV3-2) and TRBJ2-5; D ambiguous. V shed 4 bases and J shed 4 bases, with 22 bases lying between them. Germline loops: CDR1 LGHDT, CDR2 YNNKEL (reference sequence). The CDR3 loop spans 17 amino acids. The CDR3 sequence is CASSLRRSAVGRETQYF. The DNA for the CDR3 is TGTGCCAGCAGCCTTCGAAGGAGCGCGGTGGGCAGAGAGACCCAGTACTTC.

The chain recombines TRBV3-1 (or the pseudogene TRBV3-2) with TRBJ1-5, with D unresolved. Germline V gives CDR1 LGHDT, CDR2 YNNKEL (reference sequence). The ends were cut back, 3 bases at V and 2 bases at J, with 5 bases in the middle. The CDR3 runs to 13 residues. The CDR3 here is CASSHPGNQPQHF. Here the CDR3 DNA reads TGTGCCAGCAGCCATCCTGGCAATCAGCCCCAGCATTTT.

This chain joins TRBV29-1 and TRBJ1-1; D is unresolved. Germline V gene sequence: CDR1 SQVTM, CDR2 ANQGSEA. There are 10 residues in the CDR3. V lost 4 bases and J 5 bases, leaving 5 bases between the germline ends. CDR3 residues: CSVGRTEAFF. The CDR3 DNA reads TGCAGCGTTGGGCGTACTGAAGCTTTCTTT.

This rearrangement joins TRBV11-2 to TRBJ2-5; D may match TRBD1 or TRBD2 (5 bases each). Trimming left V 0 bases short and J 3 bases short, with 11 bases between. The CDR3 extends over 15 amino acids. Germline V lookup: CDR1 SGHAT, CDR2 FQNNGV. Here the CDR3 reads CASSLDGATKETQYF. CDR3 DNA: TGTGCCAGCAGCTTAGACGGGGCGACGAAAGAGACCCAGTACTTC.

Only a few counts were recorded for this clone. Written as DNA, the CDR3 is TGTGCCAGCAGTATGGGGACAGGGGGCGTCGAGACCCAGTACTTC. Encoded protein: CASSMGTGGVETQYF. This sequence joins TRBV27 and TRBJ2-5; 12 bases are shared with TRBD1. Germline V CDR1 and CDR2: MNHEY, SMNVEV (reference sequence). The V segment lost 5 bases and the J segment 5 bases; nucleotides outside the gene matches: 6. CDR3 size: 15 residues.